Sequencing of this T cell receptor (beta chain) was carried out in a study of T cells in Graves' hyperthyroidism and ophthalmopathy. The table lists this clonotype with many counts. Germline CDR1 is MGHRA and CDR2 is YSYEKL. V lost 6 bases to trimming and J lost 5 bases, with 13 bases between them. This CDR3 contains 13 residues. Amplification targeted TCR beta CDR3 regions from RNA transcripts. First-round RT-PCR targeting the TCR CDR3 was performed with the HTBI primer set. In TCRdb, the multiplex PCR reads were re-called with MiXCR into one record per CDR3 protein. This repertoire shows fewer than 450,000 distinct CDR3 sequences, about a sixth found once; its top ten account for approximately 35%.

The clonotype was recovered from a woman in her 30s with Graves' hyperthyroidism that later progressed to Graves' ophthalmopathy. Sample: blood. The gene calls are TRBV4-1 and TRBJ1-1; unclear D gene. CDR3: CASSHSERTEAFF. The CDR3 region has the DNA TGCGCCAGCAGTCACAGTGAGAGGACTGAAGCTTTCTTT.